Shown below are 30 T cell receptor beta chains from a single sample sequenced in a study of T cell responses to AZD1222 COVID-19 vaccine. TCRdb keeps only in-frame clones here, not all; method: immunoSEQ multiplex PCR. The table shows roughly 92,000 clones, with roughly nine tenths occurring only once. The input for sequencing was peripheral blood, taken 28 days after the second AZD1222 dose. Receptors were obtained from an adult who received the AZD1222 COVID-19 vaccine.

The rearrangement joins TRBV5-6 to TRBJ2-7, with 10 bases identical to TRBD1. CDR1 and CDR2 from the germline V gene are SGHDT and YYEEEE. The CDR3 is made up of 14 amino acids. V lost 4 bases and J lost 7; bases outside the gene matches: 8. CDR3 region: CASSGPGQGREQYF. The CDR3 DNA follows: TGTGCCAGCAGCGGCCCGGGACAGGGGAGAGAGCAGTACTTC.

The V gene is TRBV5-1, the J gene TRBJ1-1, with TRBD1 matching over 9 bases. Germline V CDR1 and CDR2: SGHRS, YFSETQ. The CDR3 extends over 18 amino acids. Trimming at V came to 0 bases and at J to 1 base, leaving 10 bases not matched to a gene. CDR3 nucleotide sequence: TGCGCCAGCAGCTTGGTGGCCGGGACAGGGAGAAGGAACACTGAAGCTTTCTTT. Its protein is CASSLVAGTGRRNTEAFF.

This chain connects TRBV3-1 (or the pseudogene TRBV3-2) to TRBJ2-2, with D possibly TRBD1 on 6 matching bases. Germline V gene sequence: CDR1 LGHDT, CDR2 YNNKEL (reference sequence). CDR3 size: 14 residues. Trimming pared 1 base from V and 7 bases from J, leaving 10 bases between. CDR3 loop: CASSQAGVGGELFF. DNA of the CDR3: TGTGCCAGCAGCCAAGCAGGGGTGGGCGGGGAGCTGTTTTTT.

The rearrangement links TRBV6-5 to TRBJ1-2, with TRBD1 matching 7 bases. The trim removed 4 bases at V and 1 base at J, leaving 3 bases unmatched. The CDR3 covers 14 residues. Germline CDR1 MNHEY, CDR2 SVGAGI. The CDR3 nucleotides read TGTGCCAGCAGTTCCAGGGACAGTAACTATGGCTACACCTTC. It translates to CASSSRDSNYGYTF.

This rearrangement joins TRBV18 to TRBJ1-1; D is perhaps TRBD1 (5 bases). The CDR3 has 16 residues. The V end lost 1 base, the J end lost 0 bases, and 12 bases lay between the germline ends. Per germline, CDR1 KGHSH and CDR2 LQKENI. The CDR3 bases are TGTGCCAGCTCACCACGGGCAGGGACTATGAACACTGAAGCTTTCTTT. Its translation is CASSPRAGTMNTEAFF.

The rearrangement joins TRBV6-6 to TRBJ1-1; D not resolved. Trimming took 5 bases from V and 5 from J, leaving 15 bases between them. The CDR3 has 14 residues. Germline-derived CDR1 and CDR2 are MNHNY and SVGAGI (reference sequence). CDR3 amino acids: CASSKPRRETEAFF. In nucleotides, the CDR3 is TGTGCCAGCAGTAAACCGAGGAGAGAGACTGAAGCTTTCTTT.

The rearrangement uses TRBV5-5 and TRBJ2-2; D might be TRBD1 or TRBD2, each matching 6 bases. This CDR3 has 16 residues. Trimming pared 3 bases from V and 1 base from J, leaving 13 bases between. From germline, CDR1 is SGHKS and CDR2 YYEKEE (reference sequence). DNA of the CDR3: TGTGCCAGCAGCTGGGGCCGGGGGCTGAACACCGGGGAGCTGTTTTTT. Protein product: CASSWGRGLNTGELFF.

A single count supports this clone. This sample also contains other DNA sequences that code for the same CDR3. V gene TRBV6-5 combines with J gene TRBJ1-2, with TRBD1 identical over 7 bases. Per germline, CDR1 MNHEY and CDR2 SVGAGI. V lost 0 bases to trimming and J lost 4 bases; unmatched junction nucleotides: 2. CDR3 length: 14 amino acids. The CDR3 DNA is TGTGCCAGCAGTTACTCATCAGGGGGCTATGGCTACACCTTC. Translated: CASSYSSGGYGYTF.

The genes are TRBV7-2 and TRBJ2-1; D is uncertain. V was cut by 5 bases and J by 0 bases, with 11 bases left in between. From germline, CDR1 is SGHTA and CDR2 FQGNSA. This CDR3 spans 15 amino acids. In DNA form, the CDR3 reads TGTGCCAGCAGCCCCCTGATGGGCTCCTACAATGAGCAGTTCTTC. This sequence encodes CASSPLMGSYNEQFF.

The chain employs TRBV19 and TRBJ2-2; TRBD1 agrees at 7 bases. Germline trimming cut 3 bases from V and 5 bases from J; bases unmatched to any gene: 9. Germline CDR1 LNHDA, CDR2 SQIVND (reference sequence). The CDR3 spans 16 residues. CDR3 residues: CASSIVGRGRTGELFF. CDR3 coding DNA: TGTGCCAGTAGTATTGTGGGTAGGGGGCGAACCGGGGAGCTGTTTTTT.

The genes are TRBV5-5 and TRBJ1-4; no reliable D call. CDR1 SGHKS and CDR2 YYEKEE come from the germline V gene (reference sequence). Trimming removed 3 bases from V and 0 bases from J, with 6 bases in between. The CDR3 sequence is 14 residues long. The CDR3 coding sequence is TGTGCCAGCAGCTCGGCGGCAACTAATGAAAAACTGTTTTTT. As protein: CASSSAATNEKLFF. Based on the CDR3 plus reference TRBV5-5 and TRBJ1-4, the full variable domain is DAGVTQSPTHLIKTRGQQVTLRCSPISGHKSVSWYQQVLGQGPQFIFQYYEKEERGRGNFPDRFSARQFPNYSSELNVNALLLGDSALYLCASSSAATNEKLFFGSGTQLSVL.

The chain links TRBV7-8 to TRBJ1-2, with 8 bases identical to TRBD1. Germline V CDR1 and CDR2: SGHVS, FQNEAQ. The CDR3 extends over 15 amino acids. The trim removed 5 bases at V and 4 bases at J, leaving 9 bases unmatched. CDR3 region: CASSPRAGTGYGYTF. The DNA for the CDR3 is TGTGCCAGCAGCCCTAGGGCGGGGACAGGCTATGGCTACACCTTC.

The chain employs TRBV5-6 and TRBJ2-7; maybe TRBD2 (6 bases). This CDR3 is built from 15 residues. V was shortened by 4 bases and J by 0 bases, with 14 bases between the two germline ends. The germline V gene has CDR1 SGHDT and CDR2 YYEEEE. CDR3 in amino acids: CASSGTSKSSYEQYF. CDR3 sequence (DNA): TGTGCCAGCAGCGGGACTTCCAAGAGCTCCTACGAGCAGTACTTC.

V is TRBV5-1 and J is TRBJ1-4; D is perhaps TRBD1 (5 bases). Germline lookup yields CDR1 SGHRS and CDR2 YFSETQ. V shed 4 bases and J shed 8 bases, with 12 bases lying between them. This CDR3 is built from 13 residues. The CDR3 region is CASSEAGQEKLFF. The CDR3 DNA sequence: TGCGCCAGCAGCGAGGCAGGGCAGGAAAAACTGTTTTTT. Looking up the rest from reference TRBV5-1 and TRBJ1-4 gives the full variable domain: KAGVTQTPRYLIKTRGQQVTLSCSPISGHRSVSWYQQTPGQGLQFLFEYFSETQRNKGNFPGRFSGRQFSNSRSEMNVSTLELGDSALYLCASSEAGQEKLFFGSGTQLSVL.

The rearrangement links TRBV4-1 to TRBJ2-2; D perhaps matches TRBD2 (5 bases). This CDR3 region has 15 residues. V was clipped by 4 bases and J by 7 bases, with 16 bases between them. Germline CDR1 reads MGHRA; CDR2 reads YSYEKL. CDR3 residues: CASSPTDFFIGELFF. The CDR3 DNA sequence: TGCGCCAGCAGCCCAACGGACTTCTTCATCGGGGAGCTGTTTTTT.

This chain joins TRBV2 and TRBJ1-5; no reliable D call. This CDR3 comprises 21 residues. Germline values: CDR1 SNHLY, CDR2 FYNNEI. Trimming stripped 4 bases from V and 0 bases from J, with 28 bases between. The CDR3 reads CASSGNSIDPSAYFSNQPQHF. The CDR3 DNA is TGTGCCAGCAGTGGAAACAGCATAGATCCTAGTGCCTACTTTAGCAATCAGCCCCAGCATTTT.

The V and J genes are TRBV19 and TRBJ2-2; D gene unclear. Per germline, CDR1 LNHDA and CDR2 SQIVND (reference sequence). CDR3 size: 14 residues. Trimming took 1 base from V and 6 from J, leaving 9 bases between them. The CDR3 here is CASSIGSSAGELFF. DNA of the CDR3: TGTGCCAGTAGTATAGGTAGCTCTGCCGGGGAGCTGTTTTTT.

J is TRBJ2-7 and V is TRBV10-3, with a possible D match to TRBD1 (6 bases). There are 11 residues in the CDR3. Per germline, CDR1 ENHRY and CDR2 SYGVKD. Deletions cut 10 bases from V and 1 base from J, with 8 bases between. In nucleotides, the CDR3 is TGTGCCACCGGACAGTCCTACGAGCAGTACTTC. Its translation is CATGQSYEQYF.

The chain employs TRBV12-3 or TRBV12-4 and TRBJ2-7, with D possibly being TRBD2 (5 bases). The CDR3 runs 12 residues. The V gene lost 0 bases and the J gene lost 9 bases, with 9 bases spanning the gap. The CDR3 here is CASSLALEAQYF. CDR3 sequence (DNA): TGTGCCAGCAGTTTAGCGCTGGAGGCGCAGTACTTC.

The rearrangement joins TRBV12-5 to TRBJ2-5; a weak D match, TRBD1 (5 bases). Trimming shortened V by 6 bases and J by 4 bases, and 12 bases separated the two germline ends. CDR3 length: 13 amino acids. Looked up from germline, CDR1 is LGHNT and CDR2 is FRNRAP. Written as DNA, the CDR3 is TGTGCTAGTGGCATTGCTGGGGCAGAGACCCAGTACTTC. Protein sequence: CASGIAGAETQYF.

V and J are TRBV10-3 and TRBJ1-2, with 7 bases aligning to TRBD1. This CDR3 has 14 amino acids. V trimming: 6 bases; J trimming: 6 bases; junction bases outside the gene matches: 10. Per the germline V gene, CDR1 is ENHRY and CDR2 is SYGVKD. CDR3 loop: CAIRKTGRDDGYTF. The DNA for the CDR3 is TGTGCCATCAGAAAGACAGGGCGGGACGATGGCTACACCTTC.

The chain links TRBV5-1 to TRBJ1-3, with TRBD1 identical over 7 bases. Germline CDR1 reads SGHRS; CDR2 reads YFSETQ. Trimming removed 4 bases from V and 1 base from J; junction bases left unmatched: 11. The CDR3 loop spans 17 amino acids. This chain's CDR3 is CASSPRQGPQSGNTIYF. The CDR3 DNA follows: TGCGCCAGCAGCCCCCGACAGGGCCCCCAGTCTGGAAACACCATATATTTT.

V usage is TRBV27 and J usage is TRBJ1-6; 7 bases are shared with TRBD1. Trimming cost V 3 bases and J 10 bases; bases outside gene matches: 9. The CDR3 loop spans 15 amino acids. The germline V gene encodes CDR1 MNHEY and CDR2 SMNVEV (reference sequence). The CDR3 protein is CASSFSRQGGSPLHF. DNA of the CDR3: TGTGCCAGCAGTTTTTCGCGACAGGGAGGATCACCCCTCCACTTT.

V is TRBV5-1 and J is TRBJ1-4; D remains ambiguous. V dropped 2 bases and J dropped 2 bases, with 16 bases sitting between them. CDR3 length equals 17 residues. The germline CDR1 and CDR2 sequences are SGHRS and YFSETQ. The CDR3 region is CASSFGSSIPTNEKLFF. The DNA for the CDR3 is TGCGCCAGCAGCTTCGGAAGCAGCATTCCGACTAATGAAAAACTGTTTTTT.

This chain joins TRBV10-3 and TRBJ2-1; the D is unclear. The CDR3 contains 14 residues. Trimming took 4 bases from V and 7 from J, leaving 14 bases between them. Per germline, CDR1 ENHRY and CDR2 SYGVKD. As DNA, the CDR3 is TGTGCCATCAGTGGAGGCACCGCCGAGAATGAGCAGTTCTTC. Encoded protein: CAISGGTAENEQFF.

This chain connects TRBV6-5 to TRBJ1-2; D remains unclear. Trimming removed 6 bases from V and 2 bases from J, with 10 bases in between. Germline V CDR1 and CDR2: MNHEY, SVGAGI. The CDR3 length is 13 residues. The chain's CDR3 is CASRMDENYGYTF. The CDR3 coding sequence is TGTGCCAGCAGGATGGACGAAAACTATGGCTACACCTTC.

The chain carries TRBV28 and TRBJ2-3, with D tentatively TRBD2 (5 bases). CDR1 is MDHEN, CDR2 SYDVKM, per germline. V shed 6 bases and J shed 5 bases, with 6 bases lying between them. CDR3 length: 11 amino acids. The CDR3 spells CASSGKDTQYF. The DNA of the CDR3 is TGTGCCAGCAGCGGGAAAGATACGCAGTATTTT.

This chain joins TRBV19 and TRBJ2-3; 7 bases fit TRBD1. The CDR3 totals 16 residues. Germline values: CDR1 LNHDA, CDR2 SQIVND (reference sequence). V lost 1 base to trimming and J lost 4 bases; unmatched junction nucleotides: 8. CDR3 loop: CASSIGDRAGADTQYF. The CDR3 region has the DNA TGTGCCAGTAGTATAGGTGACAGGGCAGGAGCAGATACGCAGTATTTT.

CDR3 residues: CASSLYPDSSYEQYF. CDR3 nucleotide sequence: TGCGCCAGCAGCCTATACCCGGACTCTTCCTACGAGCAGTACTTC. The chain carries TRBV4-1 and TRBJ2-7; TRBD2 is a possible D gene (5 bases). The V end was cut by 4 bases, the J end by 1 base, with 14 bases between. CDR3 length equals 15 residues. In germline, CDR1 is MGHRA, CDR2 YSYEKL.

J is TRBJ2-3 and V is TRBV27; a weak D match, TRBD2 (5 bases). The CDR3 has 12 amino acids. Germline V lookup: CDR1 MNHEY, CDR2 SMNVEV (reference sequence). The V gene lost 11 bases and the J gene lost 2 bases, with 11 bases spanning the gap. The CDR3 DNA is TGTGCCCCCGAGGGAGCCACAGATACGCAGTATTTT. As protein: CAPEGATDTQYF.